One sample yielded the 18 T cell receptor beta chains listed below, sequenced in a study of blood T cell repertoires in acute mononucleosis. Study observations and caveats: GLC-BM-specific selection apparently combined TCR alpha and beta motifs.

Time point defined: convalescence about 6 months (5-8 months) after acute presentation (visit 7). The repertoire was sequenced with immunoSEQ multiplex PCR; TCRdb's copy has only in-frame clones and lacks some. The sample holds around 2,700 clones, more than 20% seen once. Specimen: EBV GLC epitope tetramer+ CD8+ T cells sorted from PBMCs, collected during convalescence from infectious mononucleosis. Documented subset: CD8 T cells binding tetramer with EBV BMLF1 280-288 peptide (GLC-BM). These receptors were obtained from a woman aged 18-29 years with infectious mononucleosis caused by EBV.

The V gene is TRBV14, the J gene TRBJ2-3; D remains ambiguous. Germline V gene lookup returns CDR1 SGHDN and CDR2 FVKESK. The CDR3 runs 13 residues. V was shortened by 2 bases and J by 10 bases, with 13 bases between the two germline ends. The CDR3 reads CASSQSPGGSQYF. CDR3 nucleotides: TGTGCCAGCAGCCAATCTCCGGGCGGTTCGCAGTATTTT.

This clone was recorded at least ten times. J is TRBJ1-1 and V is TRBV19, with D uncertain. From germline, CDR1 is LNHDA and CDR2 SQIVND (reference sequence). The CDR3 contains 16 residues. The V and J ends lost 9 bases and 4 bases respectively, with 24 bases between them. This chain's CDR3 is CASSERSAWESTEAFF. CDR3 bases: TGTGCCAGCAGTGAAAGGTCAGCCTGGGAGAGCACTGAAGCTTTCTTT.

Within the sample, this clone is large. V usage is TRBV2 and J usage is TRBJ1-1; D is ambiguous. Per the germline V gene, CDR1 is SNHLY and CDR2 is FYNNEI. Trimming removed 2 bases from V and 4 bases from J, with 17 bases in between. The CDR3 extends over 16 amino acids. This chain's CDR3 is CASSERSAWESTEAFF. DNA of the CDR3: TGTGCCAGCAGTGAAAGGTCAGCCTGGGAGAGCACTGAAGCTTTCTTT.

The chain is built from TRBV29-1 and TRBJ1-4, with a weak D call TRBD1 (5 bases). Per the germline V gene, CDR1 is SQVTM and CDR2 is ANQGSEA. This CDR3 comprises 14 residues. The V and J ends lost 4 bases and 9 bases respectively, with 18 bases between them. The CDR3: CSVGYGGLMKKLFF. CDR3 DNA sequence: TGCAGCGTTGGTTACGGGGGACTAATGAAAAAACTGTTTTTT. Variable domain in full (rest from reference TRBV29-1 and TRBJ1-4): SAVISQKPSRDICQRGTSLTIQCQVDSQVTMMFWYRQQPGQSLTLIATANQGSEATYESGFVIDKFPISRPNLTFSTLTVSNMSPEDSSIYLCSVGYGGLMKKLFFGSGTQLSVL.

This clone is labeled as medium-sized. The gene calls are TRBV2 and TRBJ2-2; D unresolved. Trimming shortened V by 6 bases and J by 6 bases, and 17 bases separated the two germline ends. Germline values: CDR1 SNHLY, CDR2 FYNNEI. The CDR3 runs 15 residues. The CDR3, as DNA: TGTGCCAGCAGCGCTGGACGGGTCTCACCCGGGGAGCTGTTTTTT. Translation gives CASSAGRVSPGELFF. The full variable domain, in which reference TRBV2 and TRBJ2-2 provide the parts outside the CDR3, is EPEVTQTPSHQVTQMGQEVILRCVPISNHLYFYWYRQILGQKVEFLVSFYNNEISEKSEIFDDQFSVERPDGSNFTLKIRSTKLEDSAMYFCASSAGRVSPGELFFGEGSRLTVL.

CDR3 sequence (DNA): TGCAGCGTTGACGGGACTAGCTCCTACGAGCAGTACTTC. Translated, it gives CSVDGTSSYEQYF. This rearrangement joins TRBV29-1 to TRBJ2-5, with TRBD2 identical over 8 bases. The J call is doubtful: the DNA matches TRBJ2-7 better. Looked up from germline, CDR1 is SQVTM and CDR2 is ANQGSEA. The CDR3 runs to 13 residues.

The chain employs TRBV2 and TRBJ2-7; TRBD1 or TRBD2 may be the D gene (5 bases each). Germline values: CDR1 SNHLY, CDR2 FYNNEI. There are 14 residues in the CDR3. V lost 5 bases, J lost 6 bases, and 17 bases lay in between. CDR3 protein: CASSYAGTATEQYF. The DNA for the CDR3 is TGTGCCAGCAGTTACGCCGGGACGGCAACCGAGCAGTACTTC.

Regarding this clone: Since a far larger clone is one base different, this is likely a read error. The chain has TRBV29-1 and TRBJ2-7, with D unresolved. Germline-derived CDR1 and CDR2 are SQVTM and ANQGSEA. The CDR3 runs to 12 residues. As DNA, the CDR3 is TGCTGCGTTGACGACGGGTCCTACGAGCAGTACTTC. Amino acid sequence: CCVDDGSYEQYF.

About this clone: The same CDR3 arises from other DNA sequences in this sample as well. The CDR3 nucleotides read TGTGCCAGCCAGTCCCCCGGGGGGACCCAGTACTTC. As protein: CASQSPGGTQYF. V usage is TRBV14 and J usage is TRBJ2-5; D may be TRBD2 (6 bases). CDR1 SGHDN and CDR2 FVKESK come from the germline V gene. V lost 8 bases, J lost 7 bases, and 14 bases lay in between. This CDR3 region has 12 residues.

This clone was counted only a few times. It is unclear where the CDR3 begins or ends on the DNA, so no DNA is shown, and the CDR3 is as TCRdb lists it. The same CDR3 can be traced to other DNA sequences in this sample. The chain uses TRBV29-1 and TRBJ1-4; the D call TRBD1 from the table was never checked on the DNA. The CDR3 is 14 residues long, counting both termini. The germline V gene encodes CDR1 SQVTM and CDR2 ANQGSEA. CDR3 sequence reads: CSVGTGGTMKNCFF.

With regard to this clone: This sample includes further DNA sequences coding for the same CDR3. The chain employs TRBV29-1 and TRBJ2-7; 8 bases fit TRBD2. CDR1 and CDR2 (germline): SQVTM, ANQGSEA. CDR3 length: 13 residues. Trimming took 4 bases from V and 0 from J; bases not matched to a gene: 2. The CDR3 region is CSVGGTSSYEQYF. CDR3 nucleotide sequence: TGCAGCGTTGGAGGGACTAGCTCCTACGAGCAGTACTTC.

The chain carries TRBV29-1 and TRBJ1-2; 10 bases match TRBD1. The junction had 10 bases not matched to a gene; V was cut back by 3 bases and J by 6 bases. The germline gives CDR1 SQVTM, CDR2 ANQGSEA. The CDR3 runs to 15 residues. The CDR3 DNA follows: TGCAGCGTTGACGACAGGGGGCACGTTTTTAATGGCTACACCTTC. Protein product: CSVDDRGHVFNGYTF.

In its sample, this clone was seen a few times. With a far larger clone one base away, a read error is the likely cause. The rearrangement uses TRBV5-2 and TRBJ1-5; the DNA was not compared with TRBD1, the D call given in the table. TRBV5-2 is deemed a pseudogene. The CDR3 has 16 residues. CDR3 in amino acids: CASSQDPRDRDQPQHF. CDR3 coding DNA: TGCGCCAGCAGCCAAGATCCCCGGGACAGGGATCAGCCCCAGCATTTT.

This clone appeared many times. Since a far larger clone is one base different, this is likely a read error. The sample holds other DNA sequences that translate to the same CDR3. The chain employs TRBV7-9 and TRBJ1-5; 9 nucleotides match TRBD1. CDR3 length: 16 amino acids. The germline gives CDR1 SEHNR, CDR2 FQNEAQ (reference sequence). V gave up 5 bases and J gave up 5 bases; unmatched junction bases: 10. DNA of the CDR3: TGTGCCAGCAGCCAAGATCCCCGGGACAGGGATCAGCCCCAGCATTTT. It is translated as CASSQDPRDRDQPQHF.

V usage is TRBV7-2 and J usage is TRBJ2-1, with 14 bases lining up with TRBD2. Germline V lookup: CDR1 SGHTA, CDR2 FQGNSA. V trimming: 5 bases; J trimming: 0 bases; junction bases outside the gene matches: 9. CDR3 length equals 19 residues. The CDR3 region has the DNA TGTGCCAGCAGCACTGGACTAGCGGGAGGACCCCCCTCCTACAATGAGCAGTTCTTC. This translates into CASSTGLAGGPPSYNEQFF. Supplemented by reference TRBV7-2 and TRBJ2-1, the full variable domain reads GAGVSQSPSNKVTEKGKDVELRCDPISGHTALYWYRQSLGQGLEFLIYFQGNSAPDKSGLPSDRFSAERTGGSVSTLTIQRTQQEDSAVYLCASSTGLAGGPPSYNEQFFGPGTRLTVL.

Remarks on this clone: A much bigger clone sits one base away, suggesting this may be a read error. The chain carries TRBV2 and TRBJ2-1; D perhaps matches TRBD2 (5 bases). Germline values: CDR1 SNHLY, CDR2 FYNNEI. The CDR3 consists of 13 residues. V gave up 6 bases and J gave up 9 bases, with 15 bases separating them. CDR3 amino acids: CASSLASGGEQFF. The CDR3 coding sequence is TGTGCCAGCAGCTTAGCGAGCGGCGGTGAGCAGTTCTTC. The full variable domain, in which reference TRBV2 and TRBJ2-1 provide the parts outside the CDR3, is EPEVTQTPSHQVTQMGQEVILRCVPISNHLYFYWYRQILGQKVEFLVSFYNNEISEKSEIFDDQFSVERPDGSNFTLKIRSTKLEDSAMYFCASSLASGGEQFFGPGTRLTVL.

This clone was seen at least ten times. The chain links TRBV6-6 to TRBJ2-5, with TRBD2 matching 7 bases. The V gene's germline CDR1 is MNHNY and CDR2 SVGAGI (reference sequence). This CDR3 is 12 amino acids long. Trimming at V came to 7 bases and at J to 4 bases, leaving 3 bases not matched to a gene. This chain's CDR3 is CASTTGGETQYF. DNA of the CDR3: TGTGCCAGCACGACGGGAGGAGAGACCCAGTACTTC.

The rearrangement links TRBV29-1 to TRBJ1-4; no firm D call. The germline gives CDR1 SQVTM, CDR2 ANQGSEA. The CDR3 is 14 amino acids. V gave up 4 bases and J gave up 1 base, with 10 bases separating them. The CDR3, as DNA: TGCAGCGTTGTGTCCTGGGGAACTAATGAAAAACTGTTTTTT. Its protein is CSVVSWGTNEKLFF. The full variable domain, its missing parts supplied by reference TRBV29-1 and TRBJ1-4, is SAVISQKPSRDICQRGTSLTIQCQVDSQVTMMFWYRQQPGQSLTLIATANQGSEATYESGFVIDKFPISRPNLTFSTLTVSNMSPEDSSIYLCSVVSWGTNEKLFFGSGTQLSVL.